Included here is one T cell receptor beta chain sequence, with context. This specimen belongs to a study of blood T cell repertoires in COVID-19. Across the study: The study drew acute and convalescent COVID-19 samples from the United States, Italy and Spain. PBMCs, B-cell-depleted T cells, or T cells were the source of the cDNA or gDNA that made up the material.

Germline assignment: CDR1 SNHLY and CDR2 FYNNEI. V trimming: 6 bases; J trimming: 2 bases; junction bases outside the gene matches: 12. The CDR3 extends over 16 amino acids. In the original workflow: Reference gene primer amplification gave estimated nucleated cell counts. Sequencing used immunoSEQ multiplex PCR; TCRdb keeps in-frame clones, though not all of them. The D gene and trimming were derived from the DNA, and the V and J assignments and clone size from that table. The profile shows about 74,000 clones, about 92% of them singletons. The specimen sequenced was peripheral blood. The sequence came from a human donor in a cohort sampled during active COVID-19. The chain recombines TRBV2 with TRBJ1-1; 7 nucleotides align to TRBD1. CDR3 loop: CASSPQGGQTNTEAFF. The CDR3 nucleotides are TGTGCCAGCAGCCCTCAGGGGGGACAAACTAACACTGAAGCTTTCTTT.